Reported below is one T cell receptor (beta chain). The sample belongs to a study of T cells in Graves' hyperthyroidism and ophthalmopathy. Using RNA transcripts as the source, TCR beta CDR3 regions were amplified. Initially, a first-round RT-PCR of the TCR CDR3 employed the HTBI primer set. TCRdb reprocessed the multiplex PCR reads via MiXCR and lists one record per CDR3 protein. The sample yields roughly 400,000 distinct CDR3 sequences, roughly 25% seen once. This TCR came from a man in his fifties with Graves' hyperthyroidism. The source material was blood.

The chain's CDR3 is CSASLAGGPGTDTQYF. The CDR3 coding sequence is TGCAGTGCTAGTTTAGCGGGAGGGCCCGGCACAGATACGCAGTATTTT. The rearrangement links TRBV20-1 to TRBJ2-3; 11 bases agree with TRBD2. With V trimmed by 3 bases and J by 1 base, 6 bases remained unmatched. Per germline, CDR1 DFQATT and CDR2 SNEGSKA (reference sequence). The CDR3 runs to 16 residues.